This T cell receptor (beta chain) was observed in a study of beta chain features in type 1 diabetes. Broader study findings: Moderate yet significant TCRB CDR3 shortening was seen in Type 1 diabetes patients in all four CD4+ subsets.

Since all of the isolated RNA was reverse transcribed, expressed TCRB transcripts were what got sequenced. Naive, central memory and regulatory T cell samples averaged approximately 3.9 million immunoSEQ reads each. The protocol was immunoSEQ multiplex PCR, while the TCRdb copy is restricted to in-frame clones and leaves out a portion. Of about 900,000 clones in the sample, under 20% were seen once. Trimming cost V 4 bases and J 3 bases, with 11 bases left between them. Germline V gene lookup returns CDR1 SGDLS and CDR2 YYNGEE. CDR3 size: 13 residues. Remarks on this clone: Its antigen is as yet unknown.

This TCR was sampled from a woman between 18 and 30 years old in good health. The rearrangement links TRBV9 to TRBJ2-7; no clear D gene. The sample comprised naive CD4+ T cells from blood. The CDR3 nucleotides read TGTGCCAGCAGCATCGACCAGAGCTACGAGCAGTACTTC. Its translation is CASSIDQSYEQYF.